This T cell receptor beta chain was recorded in a study of blood T cells in healthy people across ages. Study outcomes and limitations: A conclusive naive versus antigen-experienced comparison was prevented by the unsorted PBMCs. Estimates of total diversity, which came from one million sequenced T cells, were considered to be underestimates. Age advanced and TCR beta diversity per million T cells fell, roughly linearly.

The CDR3 spans 11 residues. Germline V gene sequence: CDR1 MNHNY, CDR2 SVGAGI (reference sequence). V lost 9 bases to trimming and J lost 7 bases, with 10 bases between them. Comment on this clonotype: Antigen specificity is unknown.

Combining a sample-barcoded 5' primer with a J-beta primer mix, a second PCR ran for roughly 6 to 12 cycles. Every cDNA was tagged by a template-switch adaptor with 12 random nucleotides. TCRdb used MiXCR to reprocess the 5' RACE reads, holding one entry per CDR3 protein. The table has some 900,000 distinct CDR3 sequences, under 50% seen once. The genes are TRBV6-6 and TRBJ1-5; D gene uncertain. Sequencing input: blood. The origin of this receptor is a man aged 30 to 39 in good health. DNA of the CDR3: TGTGCCAGTTCAAATAAACAGCCCCAGCATTTT. Protein: CASSNKQPQHF.